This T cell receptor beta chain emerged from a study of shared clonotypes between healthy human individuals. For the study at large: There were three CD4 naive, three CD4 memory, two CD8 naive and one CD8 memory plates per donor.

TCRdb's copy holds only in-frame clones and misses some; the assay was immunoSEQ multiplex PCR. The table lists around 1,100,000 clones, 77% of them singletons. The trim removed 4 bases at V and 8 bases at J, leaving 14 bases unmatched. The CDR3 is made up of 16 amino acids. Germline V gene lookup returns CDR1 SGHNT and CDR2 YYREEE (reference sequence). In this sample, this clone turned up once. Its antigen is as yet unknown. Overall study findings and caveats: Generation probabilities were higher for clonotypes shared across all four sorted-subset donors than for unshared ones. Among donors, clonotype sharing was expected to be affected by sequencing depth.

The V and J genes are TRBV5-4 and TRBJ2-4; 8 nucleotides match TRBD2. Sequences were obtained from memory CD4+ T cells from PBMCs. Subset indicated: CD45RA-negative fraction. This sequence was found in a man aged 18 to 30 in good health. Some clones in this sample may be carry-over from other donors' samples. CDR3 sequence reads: CASSIRSLAGEDIQYF. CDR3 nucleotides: TGTGCCAGCAGCATCCGCTCCCTAGCGGGCGAGGACATTCAGTACTTC.